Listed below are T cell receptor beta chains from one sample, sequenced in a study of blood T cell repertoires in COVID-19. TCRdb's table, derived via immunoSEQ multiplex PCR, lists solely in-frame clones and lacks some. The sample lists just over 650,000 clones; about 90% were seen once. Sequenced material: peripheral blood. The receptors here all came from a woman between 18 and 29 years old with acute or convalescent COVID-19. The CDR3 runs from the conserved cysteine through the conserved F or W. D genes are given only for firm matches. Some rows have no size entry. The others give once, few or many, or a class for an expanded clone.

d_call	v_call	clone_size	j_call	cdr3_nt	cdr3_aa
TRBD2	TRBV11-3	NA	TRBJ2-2	TGTGCCAGCAGCTTAGGTGGAGCGGGAAGCACCGGGGAGCTGTTTTTT	CASSLGGAGSTGELFF
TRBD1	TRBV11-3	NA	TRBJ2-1	TGTGCCAGCAGCTACAGGGGTGGTAATGAGCAGTTCTTC	CASSYRGGNEQFF
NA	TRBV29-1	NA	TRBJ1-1	TGCAGCGTTTCTGGGGGGGGGAGCACTGAAGCTTTCTTT	CSVSGGGSTEAFF
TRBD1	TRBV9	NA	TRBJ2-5	TGTGCCAGCAGCGCCACAGGGGGAGAGACCCAGTACTTC	CASSATGGETQYF
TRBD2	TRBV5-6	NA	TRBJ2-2	TGTGCCAGCAGCTTTAGGACTAGCGGGGTTGACACCGGGGAGCTGTTTTTT	CASSFRTSGVDTGELFF
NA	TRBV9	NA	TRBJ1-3	TGTGCCAGCAGCGAGGGGGAATCTGGAAACACCATATATTTT	CASSEGESGNTIYF
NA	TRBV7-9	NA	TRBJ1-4	TGTGCCAGCAGCCCCGGGAGCGTCAACGATGGTGAAAAACTGTTTTTT	CASSPGSVNDGEKLFF
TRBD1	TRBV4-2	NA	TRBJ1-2	TGTGCCAGCAGGAGGGACAGGGGAAACTATGGCTACACCTTC	CASRRDRGNYGYTF
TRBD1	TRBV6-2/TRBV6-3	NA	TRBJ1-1	TGTGCCAGCAGTGATGACAGGGGGCGGACTGAAGCTTTCTTT	CASSDDRGRTEAFF
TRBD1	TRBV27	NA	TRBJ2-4	TGTGCCAGCAGTTCAGGGGGCAAAAACATTCAGTACTTC	CASSSGGKNIQYF
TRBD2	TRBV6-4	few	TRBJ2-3	TGTGCCAGCAGTGAACACTCTAGCGGGGGTGCAGATACGCAGTATTTT	CASSEHSSGGADTQYF
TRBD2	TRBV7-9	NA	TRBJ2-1	TGTGCCAGCAGCCCCATTCTAGCGGCCCCCTTATGGAATGAGCAGTTCTTC	CASSPILAAPLWNEQFF
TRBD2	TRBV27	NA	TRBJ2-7	TGTGCCAGCAGTAGTGGGGCAGCGTACTTCCCGGGGGGAAACTACGAGCAGTACTTC	CASSSGAAYFPGGNYEQYF
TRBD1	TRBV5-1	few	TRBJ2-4	TGCGCCAGCGGAAGGGACAGCAAAAACATTCAGTACTTC	CASGRDSKNIQYF
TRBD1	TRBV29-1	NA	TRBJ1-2	TGCAGCGTTTCCAGACAGGGCGATGGCTACACCTTC	CSVSRQGDGYTF
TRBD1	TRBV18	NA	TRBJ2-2	TGTGCCAGCTCACCACAATGGGACAGGGGATCCGGGGAGCTGTTTTTT	CASSPQWDRGSGELFF
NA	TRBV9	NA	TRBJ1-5	TGTGCCAGCAGCGTAGGTGGGGGAGGTCAGAATCAGCCCCAGCATTTT	CASSVGGGGQNQPQHF
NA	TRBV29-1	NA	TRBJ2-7	TGCAGCGTTGTAAGTGTTCTAGGCTACGAGCAGTACTTC	CSVVSVLGYEQYF
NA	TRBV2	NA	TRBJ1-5	TGTGCCAGCAGTTTGTTAGGGGGTCAGCCCCAGCATTTT	CASSLLGGQPQHF
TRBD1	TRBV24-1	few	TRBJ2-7	TGTGCCACCAGTGATTTAAATCCACCGGGACAGCTCTCCTACGAGCAGTACTTC	CATSDLNPPGQLSYEQYF
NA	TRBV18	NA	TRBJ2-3	TGTGCCAGCTCACCCGGGACTGGCACAGATACGCAGTATTTT	CASSPGTGTDTQYF
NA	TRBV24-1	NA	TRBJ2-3	TGTGCCACCAGTGATCCTGGGGGGATGGGGACAGATACGCAGTATTTT	CATSDPGGMGTDTQYF
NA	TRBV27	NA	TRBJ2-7	TGTGCCAGCAGTTTATACGGCAGGATGAACCCCTACGAGCAGTACTTC	CASSLYGRMNPYEQYF
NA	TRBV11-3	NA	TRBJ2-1	TGTGCCAGCAGCACGGGTCGAGGGATCAATGAGCAGTTCTTC	CASSTGRGINEQFF
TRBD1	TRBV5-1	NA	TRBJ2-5	TGCGCCAGCAGATTCCCGACAGGGAAACTCCAAGAGACCCAGTACTTC	CASRFPTGKLQETQYF
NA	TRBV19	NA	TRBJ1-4	TGTGCCAGTAGTATCATAGGTATGGTGGGAGCTGCTGAAAAACTGTTTTTT	CASSIIGMVGAAEKLFF
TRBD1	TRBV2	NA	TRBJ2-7	TGTGCCAGCAGTGAACGGGACAGACTATACGAGCAGTACTTC	CASSERDRLYEQYF
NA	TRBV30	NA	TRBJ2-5	TGTGCCTGGAGTAGGAGGGAGACCCAGTACTTC	CAWSRRETQYF
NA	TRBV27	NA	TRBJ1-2	TGTGCCAGCAGTTTAACTTCTCTTTCGGGAGCTAACTATGGCTACACCTTC	CASSLTSLSGANYGYTF
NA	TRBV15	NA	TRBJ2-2	TGTGCCACCAGCCACGAGGGGCCCCTCAGACAGGGAGGACTGTTTTTT	CATSHEGPLRQGGLFF
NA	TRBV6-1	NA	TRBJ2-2	TGTGCCAGCAGTGAACAACTCACCGGGGAGCTGTTTTTT	CASSEQLTGELFF
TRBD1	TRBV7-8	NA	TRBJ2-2	TGTGCCAGCACAAGACAGGGACGGAGCACCGGGGAGCTGTTTTTT	CASTRQGRSTGELFF
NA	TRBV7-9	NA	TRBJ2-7	TGTGCCAGCACCGTAGTGCGGGTCAGCCCCTACGAGCAGTACTTC	CASTVVRVSPYEQYF
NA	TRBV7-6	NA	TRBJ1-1	TGTGCCAGCAGCTCCATAGCCCGTCCTGGTCGGTCCACTGAAGCTTTCTTT	CASSSIARPGRSTEAFF
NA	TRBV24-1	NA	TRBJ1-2	TGTGCCACCAGTGACAGTAACTATGGCTACACCTTC	CATSDSNYGYTF
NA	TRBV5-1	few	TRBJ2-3	TGCGCCAGCAGCTTGGCGGCTAGAGCCACAGATACGCAGTATTTT	CASSLAARATDTQYF
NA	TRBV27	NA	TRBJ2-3	TGTGCCAGCAGTTTAGAAGGGGGTAGGATTACTAGCACAGATACGCAGTATTTT	CASSLEGGRITSTDTQYF
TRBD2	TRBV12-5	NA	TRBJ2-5	TGTGCTAGTGGTTTGGGACTAACTAGCGGGGGCCAAGAGACCCAGTACTTC	CASGLGLTSGGQETQYF
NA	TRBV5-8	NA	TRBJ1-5	TGTGCCAGCAGCTTCCGGGGGGAGAATCAGCCCCAGCATTTT	CASSFRGENQPQHF
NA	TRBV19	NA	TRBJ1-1	TGTGCCAGTAGCTTACGGGCTGAAGCTTTCTTT	CASSLRAEAFF
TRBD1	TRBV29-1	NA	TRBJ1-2	TGCAGCGCCCACAGGGGGCATCTCATTTATGGCTACACCTTC	CSAHRGHLIYGYTF
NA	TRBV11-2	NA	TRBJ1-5	TGTGCCAGCAGCTCCGGCGGCGGGGCTGGTCAGCCCCAGCATTTT	CASSSGGGAGQPQHF
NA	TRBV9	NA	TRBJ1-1	TGTGCCAGCAGCGTAGGGGCAGGGGTGAACACTGAAGCTTTCTTT	CASSVGAGVNTEAFF
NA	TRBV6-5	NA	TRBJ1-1	TGTGCCAGCAGCCAGACAGAGGACACTGAAGCTTTCTTT	CASSQTEDTEAFF
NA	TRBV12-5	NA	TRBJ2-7	TGTGCTAGTGGTTTGTCGGGGGGCGCATACGAGCAGTACTTC	CASGLSGGAYEQYF
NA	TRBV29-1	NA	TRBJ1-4	TGCAGCGTTGACGGGGCAGGGGAAGGGGGTGAAAAACTGTTTTTT	CSVDGAGEGGEKLFF
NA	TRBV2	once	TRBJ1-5	TGTGCCAGCAGTGATCTACGAGATCAGCCCCAGCATTTT	CASSDLRDQPQHF
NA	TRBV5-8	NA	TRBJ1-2	TGTGCCAGCAGCTCACCCCACAGGGTCGAAGGCTACACCTTC	CASSSPHRVEGYTF
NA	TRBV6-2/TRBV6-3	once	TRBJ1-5	TGTGCCAGCAGTTTATCCGGTGATAGCAATCAGCCCCAGCATTTT	CASSLSGDSNQPQHF
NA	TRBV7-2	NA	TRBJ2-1	TGTGCCAGCAGCTTAGCAGCGACAGGCGTACTCTACAATGAGCAGTTCTTC	CASSLAATGVLYNEQFF
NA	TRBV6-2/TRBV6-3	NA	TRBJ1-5	TGTGCCAGCAGTTACGAACCAACGGGGAGCAATCAGCCCCAGCATTTT	CASSYEPTGSNQPQHF
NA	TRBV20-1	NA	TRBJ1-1	TGCAGTGCTAGTGGGGGGCGGAGCACTGAAGCTTTCTTT	CSASGGRSTEAFF
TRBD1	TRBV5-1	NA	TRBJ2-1	TGCGCCAGCAGCCCAGGAGGACAGGGGAACAATGAGCAGTTCTTC	CASSPGGQGNNEQFF
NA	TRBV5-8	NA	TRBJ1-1	TGTGCCAGCAGCCATAGGTCGGGGTTCACTGAAGCTTTCTTT	CASSHRSGFTEAFF
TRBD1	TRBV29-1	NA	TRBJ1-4	TGCAGCGTAAAAACTACCGGGACAGATAATTGGGCGAATGAAAAACTGTTTTTT	CSVKTTGTDNWANEKLFF
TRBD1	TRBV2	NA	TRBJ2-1	TGTGCCAGCAGTGAAGGGGACAGGGGGCTGCTTTTGTATGAGCAGTTCTTC	CASSEGDRGLLLYEQFF
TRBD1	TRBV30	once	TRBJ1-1	TGTGCCTGGTCTCTTCCTGCGTTAACAGGGGGCGTGTTCGCTGAAGCTTTCTTT	CAWSLPALTGGVFAEAFF
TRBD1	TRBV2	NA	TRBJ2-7	TGTGCCAGCAGTGAGTCGGGACAGGGTTTCTACGAGCAGTACTTC	CASSESGQGFYEQYF